This T cell receptor beta chain was identified in a study of CD8+ T cells in alopecia areata. CDR1 is SGHRS and CDR2 is YFSETQ in the germline V gene. This CDR3 contains 12 residues. V gave up 4 bases and J gave up 4 bases, with 9 bases separating them. About this clone itself: What it recognizes is unknown.

RNA extraction and reverse transcription yielded cDNA as sequencing template. The method was immunoSEQ multiplex PCR; TCRdb's version includes in-frame clones alone and lacks a portion of them. The repertoire consists of 150,000 to 200,000 clones, with roughly 70% occurring once and the leading ten covering approximately 10%. Study-level findings and limits: Lesional scalp exceeded normal scalp in clonality, especially in alopecia totalis/universalis. Researchers reported that TCR sharing among patients proved less clear than in mice, possibly HLA-linked. Sequencing of scalp tissue also captures the resident alphabeta T cells of normal skin.

The sequenced sample was CD8+ T cells sorted from blood, obtained at week 0. This sequence joins TRBV5-1 and TRBJ2-7, with a tentative D call TRBD1 (6 bases). The source is a human donor with alopecia areata. CDR3 sequence reads: CASSGDTYEQYF. In DNA, the CDR3 is TGCGCCAGCAGCGGGGACACATACGAGCAGTACTTC.